This T cell receptor beta chain is from a study of blood T cell repertoires in COVID-19. CDR3 length: 14 residues. V shed 3 bases and J 5 bases; nucleotides not matched to a gene: 7. The germline gives CDR1 SGDLS, CDR2 YYNGEE. Original handling: Nucleated cell number was recorded as an estimate derived from reference gene primer amplification. Some clones are missing from TCRdb's copy, which holds only in-frame ones; the method was immunoSEQ multiplex PCR. V, J and clone size derive from that table, while D and trimming were established from the DNA sequence. This table has about 190,000 clones, roughly 80% appearing once. This clone turned up a few times.

The sample was peripheral blood. The source of this sequence is a woman aged 25 to 39 with acute or convalescent COVID-19. V usage is TRBV9 and J usage is TRBJ1-1; 7 bases agree with TRBD1. The CDR3 here is CASSARQGYTEAFF. As DNA, the CDR3 is TGTGCCAGCAGCGCCAGACAGGGTTATACTGAAGCTTTCTTT.